The present T cell receptor (beta chain) was sequenced within a study of Tregs in tolerant kidney transplant recipients (dated by TCRdb to about 2019). In terms of the full investigation: The study applied TCRbeta sequencing to find donor-specific regulatory T cells before combined kidney and bone marrow transplantation and then followed those same cells after transplant. TCRbeta repertoire sequencing was used in a few healthy controls to compare several methods for expanding Tregs specific for an allogeneic donor. The research as a whole found: Biological reproducibility was not directly assessed, although technical replication error appeared to be minimal. Because the study included only a small number of patients, the results must be confirmed in larger populations and under other immunosuppression protocols. Expanding Tregs with activated donor B cells appeared to identify the most biologically relevant and donor-specific TCRbeta repertoire.

As regards this clone: Its antigen target is currently unknown. No quality values exist for individual bases; no much larger clone is one base distant.

Including cysteine and phenylalanine, the CDR3 has 21 amino acids. CDR3 DNA is the only sequence kept; it has 63 bases, read in frame from the first base. Compared with germline, V lacks 2 bases and J lacks 4 bases; bases without a gene match: 23. Via the germline V gene, CDR1 is SGHRS and CDR2 YFSETQ. Unstimulated Tregs (CD4+CD25+CD127-), CD4+ non-Tregs (CD4+CD25-), CD4 and CD8 cells were FACS-sorted from thawed PBMCs. Healthy control blood came either as purchased buffy coats or from healthy volunteers. Healthy control blood was separated into PBMCs by Ficoll density gradient and cryopreserved, and patient PBMCs were collected both before and after transplant. Genomic DNA was extracted from sorted cells with the QIAGEN DNeasy Blood and Tissue Kit for TCRbeta CDR3 sequencing. Through immunoSEQ, high-throughput TCRbeta CDR3 sequencing was done commercially, including PCR amplification with internal controls and bias correction. As for how the authors treated the data: Unique productive TCRbeta sequences were defined by CDR3 nucleotide sequence where primers matched, and otherwise by CDR3 amino acid sequence together with Vbeta and Jbeta genes. As a correction for sorting error, sequences shared between sorted populations at a frequency ratio of 2:1 or less were discarded, and the remaining shared sequences were assigned to the higher population. Sequences were defined as donor-reactive when expanded at least 5-fold in CFSE-low cells versus unstimulated cells and present at a frequency of at least 0.01% in CFSE-low cells. Jensen-Shannon divergence, calculated on the top 100 TCRbeta sequences ranked by frequency, was used to quantify repertoire divergence. When a sample had multiple sequencing runs, each run was corrected for sorting error separately and the runs were then pooled. The table comes from immuneACCESS by way of TCRdb, which keeps in-frame sequences with V and J called. Part of the clones is missing from these tables; in studies checked, under half for an unresolved V gene and the rest for unknown reasons. That table gives V, J and clone size, and the DNA gave D and trimming. This sample is represented by some 240,000 clones; roughly 80% of them were singletons. The ten largest clones capture around 0.68% of the sample.

The receptor comes from a human donor in good health. The chain uses TRBV5-1 and TRBJ1-4, and TRBD1 matches 7 of the central bases. Sequencing was done on a sample of CD4+ T cells from blood. The CDR3 loop reads CASSFVPPQGLSPAGNEKLFF. The DNA sequence follows: TGCGCCAGCAGCTTTGTCCCCCCACAGGGGTTGAGCCCTGCGGGTAATGAAAAACTGTTTTTT.